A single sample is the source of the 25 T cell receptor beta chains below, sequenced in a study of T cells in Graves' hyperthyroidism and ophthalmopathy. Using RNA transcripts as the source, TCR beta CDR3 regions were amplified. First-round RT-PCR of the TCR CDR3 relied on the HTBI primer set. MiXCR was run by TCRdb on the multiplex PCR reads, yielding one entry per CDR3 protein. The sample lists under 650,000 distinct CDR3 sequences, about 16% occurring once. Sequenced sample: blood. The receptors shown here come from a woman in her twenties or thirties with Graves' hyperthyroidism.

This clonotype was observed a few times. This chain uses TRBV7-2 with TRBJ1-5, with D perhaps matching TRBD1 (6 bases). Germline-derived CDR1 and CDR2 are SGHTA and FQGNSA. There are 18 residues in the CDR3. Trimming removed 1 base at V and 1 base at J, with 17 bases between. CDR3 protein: CASSLERKGGGSNQPQHF. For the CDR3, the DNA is TGTGCCAGCAGCTTAGAGCGCAAGGGAGGGGGGAGCAATCAGCCCCAGCATTTT.

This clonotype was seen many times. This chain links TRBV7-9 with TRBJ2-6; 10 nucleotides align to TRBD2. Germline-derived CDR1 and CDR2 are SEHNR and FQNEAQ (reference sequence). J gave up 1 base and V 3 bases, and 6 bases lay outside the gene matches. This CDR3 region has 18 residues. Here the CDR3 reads CASSFLAGVFSGANVLTF. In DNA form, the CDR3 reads TGTGCCAGCAGCTTCCTAGCGGGAGTCTTTTCTGGGGCCAACGTCCTGACTTTC. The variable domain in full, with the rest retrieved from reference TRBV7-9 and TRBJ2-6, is DTGVSQNPRHKITKRGQNVTFRCDPISEHNRLYWYRQTLGQGPEFLTYFQNEAQLEKSRLLSDRFSAERPKGSFSTLEIQRTEQGDSAMYLCASSFLAGVFSGANVLTFGAGSRLTVL.

CDR3: CAWRPIEASGGLETQYF. The CDR3 DNA reads TGTGCCTGGAGACCGATAGAGGCTAGCGGGGGCCTAGAGACCCAGTACTTC. The rearrangement links TRBV30 to TRBJ2-5; TRBD2 aligns across 10 bases. The CDR3 runs to 17 residues. Germline values: CDR1 GTSNPN, CDR2 SVGIG (reference sequence). Losses at the gene ends were 3 bases for V and 4 bases for J; bases not matched to a gene: 14.

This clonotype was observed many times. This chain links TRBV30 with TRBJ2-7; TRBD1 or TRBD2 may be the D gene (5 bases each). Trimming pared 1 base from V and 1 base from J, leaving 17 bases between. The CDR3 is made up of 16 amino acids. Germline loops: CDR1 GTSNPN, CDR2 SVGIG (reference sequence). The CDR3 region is CAWSGHRGPLSYEQYF. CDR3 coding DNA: TGTGCCTGGAGTGGGCACCGGGGACCCCTTTCCTACGAGCAGTACTTC.

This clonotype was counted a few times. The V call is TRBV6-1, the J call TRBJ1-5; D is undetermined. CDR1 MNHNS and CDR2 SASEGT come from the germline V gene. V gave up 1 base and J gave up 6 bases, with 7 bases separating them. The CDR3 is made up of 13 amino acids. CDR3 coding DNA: TGTGCCAGCAGTGAAGGAAGGACTCAGCCCCAGCATTTT. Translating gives CASSEGRTQPQHF.

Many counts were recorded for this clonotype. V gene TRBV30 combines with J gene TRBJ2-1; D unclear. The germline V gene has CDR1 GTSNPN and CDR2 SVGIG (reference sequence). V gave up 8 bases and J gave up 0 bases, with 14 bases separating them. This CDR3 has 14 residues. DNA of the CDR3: TGTGCCCGTCTTTCTAAATTCTCCTACAATGAGCAGTTCTTC. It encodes CARLSKFSYNEQFF.

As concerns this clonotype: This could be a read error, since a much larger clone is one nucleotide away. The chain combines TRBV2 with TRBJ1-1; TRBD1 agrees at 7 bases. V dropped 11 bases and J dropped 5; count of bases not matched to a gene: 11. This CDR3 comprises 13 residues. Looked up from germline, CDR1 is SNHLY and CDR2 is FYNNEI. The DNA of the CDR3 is TGTGCCGGCACTCAGGGGGAGGGGACTGAAGCTTTCTTT. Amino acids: CAGTQGEGTEAFF.

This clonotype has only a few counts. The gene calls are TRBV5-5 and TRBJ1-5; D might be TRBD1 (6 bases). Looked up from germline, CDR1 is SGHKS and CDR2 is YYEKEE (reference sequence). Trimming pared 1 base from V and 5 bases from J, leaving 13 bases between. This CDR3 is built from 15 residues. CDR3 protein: CASSLLGGADQPQHF. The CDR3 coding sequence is TGTGCCAGCAGCTTGCTTGGGGGCGCGGATCAGCCCCAGCATTTT.

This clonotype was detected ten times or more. The CDR3 sequence is CASRLQNTGELFF. Here the CDR3 DNA reads TGTGCCAGCAGACTACAGAACACCGGGGAGCTGTTTTTT. The gene calls are TRBV7-9 and TRBJ2-2; the D is unclear. The ends were cut back, 6 bases at V and 1 base at J, with 6 bases in the middle. Germline loops: CDR1 SEHNR, CDR2 FQNEAQ (reference sequence). CDR3 length: 13 residues.

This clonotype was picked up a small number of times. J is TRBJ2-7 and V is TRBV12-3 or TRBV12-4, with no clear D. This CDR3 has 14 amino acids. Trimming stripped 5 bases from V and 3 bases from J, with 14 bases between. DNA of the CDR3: TGTGCCAGCAGTCCCCGGACGGATTTCTACGAGCAGTACTTC. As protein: CASSPRTDFYEQYF.

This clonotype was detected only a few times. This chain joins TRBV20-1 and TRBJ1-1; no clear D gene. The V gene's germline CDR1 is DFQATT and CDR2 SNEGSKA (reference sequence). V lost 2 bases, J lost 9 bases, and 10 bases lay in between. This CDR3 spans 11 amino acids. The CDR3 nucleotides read TGCAGTGCTAGAACGGCCCGCCAAGCTTTCTTT. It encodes CSARTARQAFF.

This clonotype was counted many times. The CDR3 DNA is TGTGCCAGCACCCCGTACGGGACCGGCCGGCGCGAGCAGTACTTC. It yields the protein CASTPYGTGRREQYF. This rearrangement joins TRBV12-3 or TRBV12-4 to TRBJ2-7; D tentatively reads TRBD1 or TRBD2 (5 bases each). V was clipped by 7 bases and J by 6 bases, with 22 bases between them. The CDR3 extends over 15 amino acids.

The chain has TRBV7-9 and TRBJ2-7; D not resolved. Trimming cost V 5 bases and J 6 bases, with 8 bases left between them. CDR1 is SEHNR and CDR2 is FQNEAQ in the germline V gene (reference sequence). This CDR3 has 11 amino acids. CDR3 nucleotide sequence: TGTGCCAGCAGCGCGGCTGTCGAGCAGTACTTC. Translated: CASSAAVEQYF.

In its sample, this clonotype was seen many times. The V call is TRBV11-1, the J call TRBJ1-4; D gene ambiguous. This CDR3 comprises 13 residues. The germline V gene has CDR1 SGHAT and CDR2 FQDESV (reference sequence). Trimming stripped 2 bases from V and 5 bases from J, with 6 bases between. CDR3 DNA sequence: TGTGCCAGCAGCTTACGAGGAAATGAAAAACTGTTTTTT. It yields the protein CASSLRGNEKLFF.

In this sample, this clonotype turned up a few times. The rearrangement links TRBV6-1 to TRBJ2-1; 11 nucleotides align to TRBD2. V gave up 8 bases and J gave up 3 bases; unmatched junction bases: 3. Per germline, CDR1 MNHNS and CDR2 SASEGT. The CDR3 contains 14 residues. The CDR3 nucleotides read TGTGCCAGCGGGACTAGCGGTCGCTACAATGAGCAGTTCTTC. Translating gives CASGTSGRYNEQFF.

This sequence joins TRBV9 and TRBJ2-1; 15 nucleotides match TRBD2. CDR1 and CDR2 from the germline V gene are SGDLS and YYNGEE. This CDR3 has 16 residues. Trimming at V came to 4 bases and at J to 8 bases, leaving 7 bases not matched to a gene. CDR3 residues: CASSTQGLAGGDEQFF. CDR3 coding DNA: TGTGCCAGCAGCACCCAAGGACTAGCGGGAGGGGATGAGCAGTTCTTC.

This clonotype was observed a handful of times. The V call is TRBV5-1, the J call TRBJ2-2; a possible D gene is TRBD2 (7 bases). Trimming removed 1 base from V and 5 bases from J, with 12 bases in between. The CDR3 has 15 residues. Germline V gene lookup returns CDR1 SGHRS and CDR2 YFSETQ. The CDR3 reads CASSLWGRETGELFF. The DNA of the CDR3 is TGCGCCAGCAGCTTGTGGGGGCGGGAGACCGGGGAGCTGTTTTTT.

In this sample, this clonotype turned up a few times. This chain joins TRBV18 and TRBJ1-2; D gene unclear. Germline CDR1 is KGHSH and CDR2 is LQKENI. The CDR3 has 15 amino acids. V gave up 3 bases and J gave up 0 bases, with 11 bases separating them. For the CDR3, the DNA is TGTGCCAGCTCACCGGGCACCGAAGCTAACTATGGCTACACCTTC. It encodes CASSPGTEANYGYTF.

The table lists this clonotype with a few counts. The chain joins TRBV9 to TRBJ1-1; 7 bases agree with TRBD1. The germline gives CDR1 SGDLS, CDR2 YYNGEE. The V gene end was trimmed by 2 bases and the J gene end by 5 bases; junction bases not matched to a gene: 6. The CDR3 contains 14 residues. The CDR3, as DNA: TGTGCCAGCAGCGTCACAGGGGTAGGGACTGAAGCTTTCTTT. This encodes CASSVTGVGTEAFF. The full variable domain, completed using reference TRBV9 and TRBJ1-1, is DSGVTQTPKHLITATGQRVTLRCSPRSGDLSVYWYQQSLDQGLQFLIQYYNGEERAKGNILERFSAQQFPDLHSELNLSSLELGDSALYFCASSVTGVGTEAFFGQGTRLTVV.

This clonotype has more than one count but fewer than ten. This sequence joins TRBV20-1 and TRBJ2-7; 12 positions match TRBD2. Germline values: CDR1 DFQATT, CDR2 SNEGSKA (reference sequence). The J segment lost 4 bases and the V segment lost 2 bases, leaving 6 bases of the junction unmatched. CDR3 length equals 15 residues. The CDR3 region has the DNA TGCAGTGCTAGACCCCAGACTAGCGGGAGTTACGAGCAGTACTTC. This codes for CSARPQTSGSYEQYF.

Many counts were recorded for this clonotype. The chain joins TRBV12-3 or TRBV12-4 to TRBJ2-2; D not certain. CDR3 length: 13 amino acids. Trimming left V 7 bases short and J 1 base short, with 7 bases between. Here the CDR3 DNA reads TGTGCCAGCATATCCCTGAACACCGGGGAGCTGTTTTTT. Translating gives CASISLNTGELFF.

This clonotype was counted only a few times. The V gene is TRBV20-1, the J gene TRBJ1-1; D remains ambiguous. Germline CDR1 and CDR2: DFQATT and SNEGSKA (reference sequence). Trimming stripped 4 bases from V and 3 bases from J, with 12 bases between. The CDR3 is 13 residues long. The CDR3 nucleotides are TGCAGTGCTAATCTGCATTCACACACTGAAGCTTTCTTT. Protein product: CSANLHSHTEAFF.

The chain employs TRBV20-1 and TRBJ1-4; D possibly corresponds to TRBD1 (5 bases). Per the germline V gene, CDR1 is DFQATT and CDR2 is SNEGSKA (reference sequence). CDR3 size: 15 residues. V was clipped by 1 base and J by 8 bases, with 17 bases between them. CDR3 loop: CSARAGAGVGEKLFF. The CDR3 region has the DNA TGCAGTGCTAGAGCTGGGGCCGGGGTTGGGGAAAAACTGTTTTTT.

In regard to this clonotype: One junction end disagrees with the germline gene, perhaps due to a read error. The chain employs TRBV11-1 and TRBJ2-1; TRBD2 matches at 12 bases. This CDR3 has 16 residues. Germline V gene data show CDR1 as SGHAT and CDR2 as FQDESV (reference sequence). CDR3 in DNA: TGTGCCAGCAGCTTAAGGCTAGCGGGAGGGCCGAATGACCAGTTCTTC. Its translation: CASSLRLAGGPNDQFF.

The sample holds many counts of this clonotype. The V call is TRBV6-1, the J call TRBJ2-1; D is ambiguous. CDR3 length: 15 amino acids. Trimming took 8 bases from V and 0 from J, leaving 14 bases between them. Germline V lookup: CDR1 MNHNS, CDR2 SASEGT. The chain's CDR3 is CASASSDGSYNEQFF. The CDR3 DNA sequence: TGTGCCAGCGCCTCATCGGACGGCTCCTACAATGAGCAGTTCTTC.